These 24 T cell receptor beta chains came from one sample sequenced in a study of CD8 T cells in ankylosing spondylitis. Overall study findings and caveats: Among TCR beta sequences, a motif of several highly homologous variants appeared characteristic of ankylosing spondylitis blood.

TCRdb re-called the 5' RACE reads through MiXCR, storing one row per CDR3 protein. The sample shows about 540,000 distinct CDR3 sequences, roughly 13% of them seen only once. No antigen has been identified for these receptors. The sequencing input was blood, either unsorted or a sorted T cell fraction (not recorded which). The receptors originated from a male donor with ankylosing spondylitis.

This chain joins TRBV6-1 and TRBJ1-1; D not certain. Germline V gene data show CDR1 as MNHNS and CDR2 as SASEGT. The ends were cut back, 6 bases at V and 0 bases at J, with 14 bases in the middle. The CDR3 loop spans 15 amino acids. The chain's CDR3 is CASSSRSGLNTEAFF. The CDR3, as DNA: TGTGCCAGCAGCAGCCGTTCAGGTCTGAACACTGAAGCTTTCTTT.

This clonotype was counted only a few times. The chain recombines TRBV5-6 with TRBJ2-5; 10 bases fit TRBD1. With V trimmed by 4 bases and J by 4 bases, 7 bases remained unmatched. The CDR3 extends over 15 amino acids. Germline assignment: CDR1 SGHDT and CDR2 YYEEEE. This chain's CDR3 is CASSKDRGFRETQYF. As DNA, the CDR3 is TGTGCCAGCAGCAAGGACAGGGGGTTTCGAGAGACCCAGTACTTC.

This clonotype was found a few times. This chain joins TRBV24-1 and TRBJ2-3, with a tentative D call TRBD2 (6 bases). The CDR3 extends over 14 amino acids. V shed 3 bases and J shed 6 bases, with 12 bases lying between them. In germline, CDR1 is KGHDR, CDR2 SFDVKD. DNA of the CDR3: TGTGCCACCAGTGATAGGACTACGGCTGATACGCAGTATTTT. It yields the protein CATSDRTTADTQYF.

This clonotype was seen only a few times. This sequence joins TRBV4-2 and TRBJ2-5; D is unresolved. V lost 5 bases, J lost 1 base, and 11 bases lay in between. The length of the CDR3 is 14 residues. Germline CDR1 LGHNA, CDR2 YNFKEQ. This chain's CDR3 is CASSFGGRQETQYF. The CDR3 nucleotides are TGTGCCAGCAGCTTCGGCGGACGCCAAGAGACCCAGTACTTC.

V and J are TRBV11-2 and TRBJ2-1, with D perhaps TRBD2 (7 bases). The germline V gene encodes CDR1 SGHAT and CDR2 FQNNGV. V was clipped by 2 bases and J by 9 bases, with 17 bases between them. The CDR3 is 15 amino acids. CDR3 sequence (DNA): TGTGCCAGCAGCTTACTAGCGGACAGCCTCGGTGAGCAGTTCTTC. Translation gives CASSLLADSLGEQFF.

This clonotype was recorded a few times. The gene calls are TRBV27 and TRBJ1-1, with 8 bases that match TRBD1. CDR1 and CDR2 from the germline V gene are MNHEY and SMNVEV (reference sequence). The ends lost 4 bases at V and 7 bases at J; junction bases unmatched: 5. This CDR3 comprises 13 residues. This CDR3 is CASSYRTGSEAFF. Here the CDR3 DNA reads TGTGCCAGCAGTTACCGGACAGGGAGTGAAGCTTTCTTT.

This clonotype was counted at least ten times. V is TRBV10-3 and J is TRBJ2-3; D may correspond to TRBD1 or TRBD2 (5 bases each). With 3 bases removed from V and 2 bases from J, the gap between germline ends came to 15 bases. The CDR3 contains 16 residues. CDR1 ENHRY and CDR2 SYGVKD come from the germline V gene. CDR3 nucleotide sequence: TGTGCCATCAGTGACCGGGGACGGGCGGACACAGATACGCAGTATTTT. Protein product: CAISDRGRADTDTQYF.

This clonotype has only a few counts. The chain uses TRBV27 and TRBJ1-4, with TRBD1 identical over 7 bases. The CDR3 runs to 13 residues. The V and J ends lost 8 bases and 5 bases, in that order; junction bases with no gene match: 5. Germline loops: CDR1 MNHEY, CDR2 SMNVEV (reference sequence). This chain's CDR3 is CASSGGENEKLFF. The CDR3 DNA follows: TGTGCCAGCTCAGGGGGGGAGAATGAAAAACTGTTTTTT.

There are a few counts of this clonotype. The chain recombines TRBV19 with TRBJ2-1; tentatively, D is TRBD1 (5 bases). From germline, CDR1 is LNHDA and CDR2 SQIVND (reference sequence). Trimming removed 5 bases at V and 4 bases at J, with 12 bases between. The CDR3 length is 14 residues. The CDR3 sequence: CASSVIRGYNEQFF. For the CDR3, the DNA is TGTGCCAGTAGTGTTATTAGGGGATACAATGAGCAGTTCTTC.

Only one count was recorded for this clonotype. This chain's CDR3 is CAWSVAWSDGNQPQHF. Here the CDR3 DNA reads TGTGCCTGGAGTGTGGCGTGGAGCGACGGCAATCAGCCCCAGCATTTT. The rearrangement links TRBV30 to TRBJ1-5; D is unclear. Deletions cut 0 bases from V and 2 bases from J, with 14 bases between. The CDR3 totals 16 residues. Germline V gene lookup returns CDR1 GTSNPN and CDR2 SVGIG (reference sequence).

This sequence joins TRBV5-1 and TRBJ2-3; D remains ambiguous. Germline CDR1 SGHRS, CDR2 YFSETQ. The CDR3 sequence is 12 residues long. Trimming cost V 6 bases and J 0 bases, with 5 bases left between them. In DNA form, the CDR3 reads TGCGCCAGCACCCAGAGCACAGATACGCAGTATTTT. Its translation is CASTQSTDTQYF.

The CDR3 region is CASSLGQTSNYGYTF. The DNA for the CDR3 is TGCGCCAGCAGCCTCGGCCAGACTTCAAACTATGGCTACACCTTC. V gene TRBV5-1 combines with J gene TRBJ1-2; D is uncertain. V lost 4 bases and J 2 bases, leaving 15 bases between the germline ends. The length of the CDR3 is 15 residues. Germline-derived CDR1 and CDR2 are SGHRS and YFSETQ.

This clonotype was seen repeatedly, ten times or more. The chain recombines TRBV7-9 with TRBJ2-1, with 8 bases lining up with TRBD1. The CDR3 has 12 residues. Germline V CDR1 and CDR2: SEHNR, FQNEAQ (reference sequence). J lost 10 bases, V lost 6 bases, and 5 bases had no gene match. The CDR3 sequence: CASSFTGGEQFF. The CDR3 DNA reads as TGTGCCAGCAGTTTCACAGGGGGAGAGCAGTTCTTC. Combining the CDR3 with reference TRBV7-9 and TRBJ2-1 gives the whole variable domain DTGVSQNPRHKITKRGQNVTFRCDPISEHNRLYWYRQTLGQGPEFLTYFQNEAQLEKSRLLSDRFSAERPKGSFSTLEIQRTEQGDSAMYLCASSFTGGEQFFGPGTRLTVL.

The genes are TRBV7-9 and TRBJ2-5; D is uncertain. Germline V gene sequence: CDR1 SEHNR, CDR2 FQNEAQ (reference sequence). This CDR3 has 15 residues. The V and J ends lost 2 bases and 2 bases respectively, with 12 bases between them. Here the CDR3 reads CASSLIGRPQETQYF. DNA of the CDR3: TGTGCCAGCAGCTTAATAGGCAGGCCTCAAGAGACCCAGTACTTC. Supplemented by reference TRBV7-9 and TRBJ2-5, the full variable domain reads DTGVSQNPRHKITKRGQNVTFRCDPISEHNRLYWYRQTLGQGPEFLTYFQNEAQLEKSRLLSDRFSAERPKGSFSTLEIQRTEQGDSAMYLCASSLIGRPQETQYFGPGTRLLVL.

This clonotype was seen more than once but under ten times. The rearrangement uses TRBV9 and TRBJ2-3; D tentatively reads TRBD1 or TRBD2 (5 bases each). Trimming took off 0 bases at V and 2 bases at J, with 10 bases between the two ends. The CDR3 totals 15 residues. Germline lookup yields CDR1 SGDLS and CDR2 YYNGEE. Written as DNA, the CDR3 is TGTGCCAGCAGCGTAGTCCGGGGCGACACAGATACGCAGTATTTT. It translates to CASSVVRGDTDTQYF.

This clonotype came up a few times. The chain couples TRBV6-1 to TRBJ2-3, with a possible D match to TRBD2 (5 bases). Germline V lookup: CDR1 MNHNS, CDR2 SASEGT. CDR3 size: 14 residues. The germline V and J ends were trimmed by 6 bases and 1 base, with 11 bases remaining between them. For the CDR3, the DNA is TGTGCCAGCAGAGCTAGCCTGGGCACAGATACGCAGTATTTT. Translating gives CASRASLGTDTQYF.

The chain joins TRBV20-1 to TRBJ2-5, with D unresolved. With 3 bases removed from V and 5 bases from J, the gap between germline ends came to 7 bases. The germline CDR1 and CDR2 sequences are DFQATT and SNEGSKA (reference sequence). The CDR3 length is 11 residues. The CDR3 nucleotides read TGCAGTGCTAGTCTCTATGAGACCCAGTACTTC. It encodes CSASLYETQYF.

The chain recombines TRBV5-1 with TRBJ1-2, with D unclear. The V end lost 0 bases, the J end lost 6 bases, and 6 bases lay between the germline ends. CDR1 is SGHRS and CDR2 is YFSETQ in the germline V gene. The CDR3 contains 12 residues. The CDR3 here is CASSLDFDGYTF. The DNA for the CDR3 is TGCGCCAGCAGCTTGGATTTCGATGGCTACACCTTC.

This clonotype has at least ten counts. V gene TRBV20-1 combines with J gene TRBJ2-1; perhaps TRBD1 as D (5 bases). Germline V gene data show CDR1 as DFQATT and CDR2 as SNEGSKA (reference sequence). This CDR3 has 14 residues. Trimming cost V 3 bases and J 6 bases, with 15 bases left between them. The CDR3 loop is CSASLFGRGNEQFF. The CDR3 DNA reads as TGCAGTGCTAGCCTCTTTGGAAGGGGCAATGAGCAGTTCTTC.

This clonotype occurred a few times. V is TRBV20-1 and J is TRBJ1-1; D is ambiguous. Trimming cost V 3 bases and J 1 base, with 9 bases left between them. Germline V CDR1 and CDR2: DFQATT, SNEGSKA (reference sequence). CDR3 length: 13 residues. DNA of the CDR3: TGCAGTGCTAGCGCGAGGCCGAACACTGAAGCTTTCTTT. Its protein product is CSASARPNTEAFF.

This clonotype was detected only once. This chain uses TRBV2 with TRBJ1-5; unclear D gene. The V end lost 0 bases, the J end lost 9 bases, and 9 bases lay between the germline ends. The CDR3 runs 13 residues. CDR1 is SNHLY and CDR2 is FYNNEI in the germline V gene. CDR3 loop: CASSEALERPQHF. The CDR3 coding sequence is TGTGCCAGCAGTGAAGCGCTGGAAAGGCCCCAGCATTTT.

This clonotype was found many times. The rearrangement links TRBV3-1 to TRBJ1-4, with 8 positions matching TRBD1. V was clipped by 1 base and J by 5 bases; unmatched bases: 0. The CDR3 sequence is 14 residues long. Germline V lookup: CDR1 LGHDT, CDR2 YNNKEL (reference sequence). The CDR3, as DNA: TGTGCCAGCAGCCAAGGGACAGGGAATGAAAAACTGTTTTTT. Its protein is CASSQGTGNEKLFF.

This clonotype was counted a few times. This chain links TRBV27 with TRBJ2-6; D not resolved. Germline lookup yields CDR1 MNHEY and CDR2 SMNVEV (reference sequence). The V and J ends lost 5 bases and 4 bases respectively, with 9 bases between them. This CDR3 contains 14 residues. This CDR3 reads CASSLAPGANVLTF. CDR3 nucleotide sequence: TGTGCCAGCAGTCTCGCACCGGGGGCCAACGTCCTGACTTTC. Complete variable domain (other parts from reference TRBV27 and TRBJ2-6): EAQVTQNPRYLITVTGKKLTVTCSQNMNHEYMSWYRQDPGLGLRQIYYSMNVEVTDKGDVPEGYKVSRKEKRNFPLILESPSPNQTSLYFCASSLAPGANVLTFGAGSRLTVL.

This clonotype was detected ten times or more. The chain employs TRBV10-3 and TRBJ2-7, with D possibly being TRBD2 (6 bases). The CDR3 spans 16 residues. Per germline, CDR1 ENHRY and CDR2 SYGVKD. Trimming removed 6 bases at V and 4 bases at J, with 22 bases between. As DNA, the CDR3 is TGTGCCATCAGGGGCGGCGGGACGAGCAACGGATACGAGCAGTACTTC. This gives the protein CAIRGGGTSNGYEQYF.